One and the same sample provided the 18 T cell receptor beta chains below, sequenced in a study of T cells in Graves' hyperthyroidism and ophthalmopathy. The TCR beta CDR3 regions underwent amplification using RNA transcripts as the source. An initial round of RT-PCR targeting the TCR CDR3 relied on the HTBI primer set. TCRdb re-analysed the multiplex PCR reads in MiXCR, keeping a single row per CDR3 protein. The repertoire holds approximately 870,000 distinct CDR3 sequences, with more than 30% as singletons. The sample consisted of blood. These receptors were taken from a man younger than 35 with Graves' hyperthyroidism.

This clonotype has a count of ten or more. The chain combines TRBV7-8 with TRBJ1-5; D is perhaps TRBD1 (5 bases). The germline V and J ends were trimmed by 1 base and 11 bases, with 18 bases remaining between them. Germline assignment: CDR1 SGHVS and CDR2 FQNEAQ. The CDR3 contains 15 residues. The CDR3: CASSLDSGVGETQHF. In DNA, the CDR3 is TGTGCCAGCAGCTTAGATTCGGGGGTAGGGGAGACCCAGCATTTT.

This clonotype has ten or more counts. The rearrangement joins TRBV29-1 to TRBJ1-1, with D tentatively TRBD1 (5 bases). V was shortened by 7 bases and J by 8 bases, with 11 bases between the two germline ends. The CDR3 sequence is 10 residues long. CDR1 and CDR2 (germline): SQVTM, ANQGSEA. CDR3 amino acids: CSGGDLEAFF. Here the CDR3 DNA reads TGCAGCGGGGGGGACTTAGAAGCTTTCTTT.

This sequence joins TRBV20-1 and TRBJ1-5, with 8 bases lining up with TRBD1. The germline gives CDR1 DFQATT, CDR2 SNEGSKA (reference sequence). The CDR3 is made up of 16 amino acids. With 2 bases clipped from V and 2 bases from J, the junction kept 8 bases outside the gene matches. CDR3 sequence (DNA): TGCAGTGCTAGACCAGGGGGCGCGGCGGGCAATCAGCCCCAGCATTTT. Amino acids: CSARPGGAAGNQPQHF.

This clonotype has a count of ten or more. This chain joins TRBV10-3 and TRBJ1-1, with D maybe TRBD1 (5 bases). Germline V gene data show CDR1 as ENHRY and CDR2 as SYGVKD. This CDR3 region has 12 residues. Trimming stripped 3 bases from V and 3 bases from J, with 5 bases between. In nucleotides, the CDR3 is TGTGCCATCAGTGACAGGGACACTGAAGCTTTCTTT. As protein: CAISDRDTEAFF.

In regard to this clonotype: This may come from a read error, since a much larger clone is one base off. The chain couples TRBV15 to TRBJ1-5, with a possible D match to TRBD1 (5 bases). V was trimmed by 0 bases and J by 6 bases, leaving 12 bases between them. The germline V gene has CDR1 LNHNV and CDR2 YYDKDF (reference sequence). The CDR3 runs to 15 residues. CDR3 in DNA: TGTGCCACCAGCAGAGACCGGGGCTCAGCTCAGCCCCAGCATTTT. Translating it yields CATSRDRGSAQPQHF.

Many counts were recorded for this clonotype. The CDR3 DNA is TGTGCCAGCTCGGCGGGGGACTTGGGTTCACCCCTCCACTTT. Translation gives CASSAGDLGSPLHF. The chain employs TRBV19 and TRBJ1-6; the D gene is possibly TRBD1 (5 bases). The germline V and J ends were trimmed by 9 bases and 9 bases, with 18 bases remaining between them. Germline V gene sequence: CDR1 LNHDA, CDR2 SQIVND (reference sequence). The CDR3 extends over 14 amino acids.

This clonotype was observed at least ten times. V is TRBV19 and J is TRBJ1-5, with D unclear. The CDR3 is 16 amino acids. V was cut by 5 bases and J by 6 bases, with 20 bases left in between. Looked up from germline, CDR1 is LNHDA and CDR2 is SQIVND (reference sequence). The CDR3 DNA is TGTGCCAGTAGTCCTCCTCCCCCCGGACCCAGTCAGCCCCAGCATTTT. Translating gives CASSPPPPGPSQPQHF.

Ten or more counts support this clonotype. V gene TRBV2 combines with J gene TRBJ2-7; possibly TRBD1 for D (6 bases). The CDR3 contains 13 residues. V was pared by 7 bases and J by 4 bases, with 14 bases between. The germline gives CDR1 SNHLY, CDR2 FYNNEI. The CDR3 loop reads CASTRGTRYEQYF. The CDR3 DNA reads TGTGCCAGCACGAGGGGGACCAGATACGAGCAGTACTTC.

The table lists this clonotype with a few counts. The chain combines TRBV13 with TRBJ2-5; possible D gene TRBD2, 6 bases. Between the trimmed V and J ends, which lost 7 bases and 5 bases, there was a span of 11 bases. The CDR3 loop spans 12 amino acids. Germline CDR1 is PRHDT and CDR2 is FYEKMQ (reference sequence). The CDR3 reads CASTSAGETQYF. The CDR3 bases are TGTGCCAGCACGAGCGCGGGGGAGACCCAGTACTTC.

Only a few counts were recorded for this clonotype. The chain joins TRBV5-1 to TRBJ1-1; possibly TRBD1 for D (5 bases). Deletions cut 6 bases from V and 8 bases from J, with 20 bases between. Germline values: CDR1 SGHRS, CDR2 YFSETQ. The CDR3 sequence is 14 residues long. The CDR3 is CASTRDVERGEAFF. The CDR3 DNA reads TGCGCCAGCACCCGGGACGTAGAAAGGGGAGAAGCTTTCTTT. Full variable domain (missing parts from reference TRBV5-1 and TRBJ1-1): KAGVTQTPRYLIKTRGQQVTLSCSPISGHRSVSWYQQTPGQGLQFLFEYFSETQRNKGNFPGRFSGRQFSNSRSEMNVSTLELGDSALYLCASTRDVERGEAFFGQGTRLTVV.

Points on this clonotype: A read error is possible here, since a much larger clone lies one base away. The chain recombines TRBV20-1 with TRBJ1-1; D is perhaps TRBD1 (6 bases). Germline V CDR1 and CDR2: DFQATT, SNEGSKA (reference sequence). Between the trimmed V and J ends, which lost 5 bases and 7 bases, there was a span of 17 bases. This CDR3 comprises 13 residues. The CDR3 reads CSAGGNREVEAFF. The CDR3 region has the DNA TGCAGTGCTGGAGGGAACAGGGAGGTTGAAGCTTTCTTT.

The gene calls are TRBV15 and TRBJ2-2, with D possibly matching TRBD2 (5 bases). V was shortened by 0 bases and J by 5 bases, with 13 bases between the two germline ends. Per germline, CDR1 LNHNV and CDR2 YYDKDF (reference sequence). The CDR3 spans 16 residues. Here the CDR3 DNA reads TGTGCCACCAGCAGAGATCGGGGTGTAGAAACCGGGGAGCTGTTTTTT. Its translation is CATSRDRGVETGELFF.

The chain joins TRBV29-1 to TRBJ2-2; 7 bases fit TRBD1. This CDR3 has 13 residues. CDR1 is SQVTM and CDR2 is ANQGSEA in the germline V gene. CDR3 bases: TGCAGTCTCTGGGACAGAGCAGCCGGGGAGCTGTTTTTT. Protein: CSLWDRAAGELFF.

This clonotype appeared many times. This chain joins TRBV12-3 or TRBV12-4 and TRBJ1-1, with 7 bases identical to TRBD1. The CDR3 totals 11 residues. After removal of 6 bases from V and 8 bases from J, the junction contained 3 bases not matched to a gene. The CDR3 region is CASRWGQEAFF. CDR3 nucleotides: TGTGCCAGCAGATGGGGACAGGAAGCTTTCTTT.

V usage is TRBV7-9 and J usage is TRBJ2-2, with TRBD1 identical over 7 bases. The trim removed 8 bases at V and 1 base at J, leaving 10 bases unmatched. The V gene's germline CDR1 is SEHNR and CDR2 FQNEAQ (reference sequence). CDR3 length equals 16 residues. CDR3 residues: CASSPLRTGNTGELFF. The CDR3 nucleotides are TGTGCCAGCTCACCCCTACGGACAGGGAACACCGGGGAGCTGTTTTTT.

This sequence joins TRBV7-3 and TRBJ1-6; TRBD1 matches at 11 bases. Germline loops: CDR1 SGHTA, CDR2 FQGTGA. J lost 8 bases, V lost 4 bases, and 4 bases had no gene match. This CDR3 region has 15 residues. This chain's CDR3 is CASSWAGQGDSPLHF. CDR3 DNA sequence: TGTGCCAGCAGCTGGGCGGGACAGGGGGATTCACCCCTCCACTTT.

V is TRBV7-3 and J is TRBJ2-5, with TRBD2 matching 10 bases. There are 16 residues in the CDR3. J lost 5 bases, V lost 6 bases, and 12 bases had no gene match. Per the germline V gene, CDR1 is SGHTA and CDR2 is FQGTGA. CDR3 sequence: CASSRRAGGSRETQYF. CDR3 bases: TGTGCCAGCAGTCGAAGAGCGGGAGGGTCTAGGGAGACCCAGTACTTC.

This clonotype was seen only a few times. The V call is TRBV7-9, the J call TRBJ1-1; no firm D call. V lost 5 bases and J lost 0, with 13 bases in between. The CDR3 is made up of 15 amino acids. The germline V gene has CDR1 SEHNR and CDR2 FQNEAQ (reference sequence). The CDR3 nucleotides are TGTGCCAGCAGCCTAGGACCCCCTATGAACACTGAAGCTTTCTTT. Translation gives CASSLGPPMNTEAFF.